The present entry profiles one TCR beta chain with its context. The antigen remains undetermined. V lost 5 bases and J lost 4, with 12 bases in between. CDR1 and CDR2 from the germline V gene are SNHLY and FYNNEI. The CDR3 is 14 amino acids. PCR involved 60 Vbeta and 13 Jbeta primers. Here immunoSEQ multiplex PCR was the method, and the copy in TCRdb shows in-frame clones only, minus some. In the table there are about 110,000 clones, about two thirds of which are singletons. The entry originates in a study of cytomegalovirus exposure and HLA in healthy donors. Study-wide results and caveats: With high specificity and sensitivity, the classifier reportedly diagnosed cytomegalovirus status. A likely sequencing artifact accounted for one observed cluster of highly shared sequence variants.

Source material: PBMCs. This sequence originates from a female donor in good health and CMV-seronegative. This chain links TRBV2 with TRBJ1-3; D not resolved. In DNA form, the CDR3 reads TGTGCCAGCAGTCAGGATAACTCCGGAAACACCATATATTTT. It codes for CASSQDNSGNTIYF.